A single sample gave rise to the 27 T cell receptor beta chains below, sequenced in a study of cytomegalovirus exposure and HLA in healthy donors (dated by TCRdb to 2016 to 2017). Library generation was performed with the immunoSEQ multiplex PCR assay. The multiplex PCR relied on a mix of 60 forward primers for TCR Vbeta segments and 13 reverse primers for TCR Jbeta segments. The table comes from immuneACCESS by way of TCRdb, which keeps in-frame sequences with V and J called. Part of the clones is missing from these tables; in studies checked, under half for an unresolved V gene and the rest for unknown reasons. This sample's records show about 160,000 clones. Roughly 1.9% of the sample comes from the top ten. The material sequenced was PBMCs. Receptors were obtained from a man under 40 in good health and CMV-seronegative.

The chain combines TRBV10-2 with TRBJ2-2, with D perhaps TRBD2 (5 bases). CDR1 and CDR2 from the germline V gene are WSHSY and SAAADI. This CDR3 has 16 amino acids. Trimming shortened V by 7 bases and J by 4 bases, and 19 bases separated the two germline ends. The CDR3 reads CASNDPGKSGTGELFF. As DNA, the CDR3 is TGCGCCAGCAACGATCCCGGGAAATCGGGCACCGGGGAGCTGTTTTTT.

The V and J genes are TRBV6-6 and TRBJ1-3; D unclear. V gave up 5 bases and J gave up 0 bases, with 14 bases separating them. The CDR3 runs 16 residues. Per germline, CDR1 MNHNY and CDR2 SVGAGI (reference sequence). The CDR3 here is CASSPILETSGNTIYF. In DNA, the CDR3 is TGTGCCAGCAGTCCCATCTTGGAGACCTCTGGAAACACCATATATTTT.

The CDR3 bases are TGTGCCAGCAGTTCCTACCTAGGGGAAGCTGGCTACACCTTC. Translation gives CASSSYLGEAGYTF. This sequence joins TRBV27 and TRBJ1-2, with a possible D match to TRBD1 (5 bases). Trimming stripped 4 bases from V and 7 bases from J, with 16 bases between. The CDR3 has 14 residues. In germline, CDR1 is MNHEY, CDR2 SMNVEV (reference sequence).

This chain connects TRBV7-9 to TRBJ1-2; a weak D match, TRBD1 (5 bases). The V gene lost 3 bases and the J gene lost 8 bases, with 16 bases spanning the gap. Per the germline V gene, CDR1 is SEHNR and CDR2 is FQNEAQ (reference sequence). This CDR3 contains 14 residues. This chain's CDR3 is CASSFGEGTWGYTF. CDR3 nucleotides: TGTGCCAGCAGCTTTGGGGAGGGGACTTGGGGCTACACCTTC.

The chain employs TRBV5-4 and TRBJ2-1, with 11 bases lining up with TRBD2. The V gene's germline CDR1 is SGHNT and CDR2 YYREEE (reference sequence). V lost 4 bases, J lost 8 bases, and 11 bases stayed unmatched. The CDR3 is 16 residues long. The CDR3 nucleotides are TGTGCCAGCAGCCCGATGACTAGCGGGACGTTCGATGAGCAGTTCTTC. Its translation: CASSPMTSGTFDEQFF.

CDR3 nucleotide sequence: TGTGCCAGCTCACCAAAGTCGGGAGGGCCCTCTAATGAGCAGTTCTTC. This codes for CASSPKSGGPSNEQFF. The V gene is TRBV18, the J gene TRBJ2-1; TRBD2 agrees at 8 bases. The ends lost 2 bases at V and 7 bases at J; junction bases unmatched: 10. The CDR3 length is 16 residues. Germline CDR1 and CDR2: KGHSH and LQKENI.

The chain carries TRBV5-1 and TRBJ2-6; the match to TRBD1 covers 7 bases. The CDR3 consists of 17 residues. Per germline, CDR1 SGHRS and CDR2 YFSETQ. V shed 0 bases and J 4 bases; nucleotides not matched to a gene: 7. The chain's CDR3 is CASSLARDSGGANVLTF. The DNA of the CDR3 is TGCGCCAGCAGCTTGGCCCGGGACAGCGGCGGGGCCAACGTCCTGACTTTC.

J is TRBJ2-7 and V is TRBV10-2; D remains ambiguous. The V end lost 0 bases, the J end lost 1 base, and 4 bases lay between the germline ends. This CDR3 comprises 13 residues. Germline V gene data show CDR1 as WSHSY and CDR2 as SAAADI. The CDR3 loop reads CASSESRSYEQYF. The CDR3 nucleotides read TGCGCCAGCAGTGAGTCGAGATCCTACGAGCAGTACTTC.

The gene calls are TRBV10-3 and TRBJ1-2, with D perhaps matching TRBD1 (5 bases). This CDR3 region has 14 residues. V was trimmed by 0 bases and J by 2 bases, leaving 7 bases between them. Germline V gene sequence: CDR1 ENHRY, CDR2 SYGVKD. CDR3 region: CAISESDTNYGYTF. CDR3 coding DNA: TGTGCCATCAGTGAGTCGGACACAAACTATGGCTACACCTTC.

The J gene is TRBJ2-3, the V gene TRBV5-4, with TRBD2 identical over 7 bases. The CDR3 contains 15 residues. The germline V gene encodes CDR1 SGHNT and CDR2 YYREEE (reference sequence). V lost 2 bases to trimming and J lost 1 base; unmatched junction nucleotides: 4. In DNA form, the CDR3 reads TGTGCCAGCAGCTTTAGCCTAGCGGGCACAGATACGCAGTATTTT. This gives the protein CASSFSLAGTDTQYF.

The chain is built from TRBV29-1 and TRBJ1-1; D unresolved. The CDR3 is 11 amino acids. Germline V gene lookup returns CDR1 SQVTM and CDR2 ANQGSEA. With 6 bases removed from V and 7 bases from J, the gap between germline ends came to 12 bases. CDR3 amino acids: CSVAYGLEAFF. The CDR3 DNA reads TGCAGCGTAGCTTACGGACTTGAAGCTTTCTTT.

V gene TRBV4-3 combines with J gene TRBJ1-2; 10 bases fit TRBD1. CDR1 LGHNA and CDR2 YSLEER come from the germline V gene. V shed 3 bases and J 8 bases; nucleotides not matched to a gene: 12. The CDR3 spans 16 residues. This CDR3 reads CASSQDAGTGVSGYTF. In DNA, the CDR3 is TGCGCCAGCAGCCAGGATGCCGGGACAGGGGTATCAGGCTACACCTTC.

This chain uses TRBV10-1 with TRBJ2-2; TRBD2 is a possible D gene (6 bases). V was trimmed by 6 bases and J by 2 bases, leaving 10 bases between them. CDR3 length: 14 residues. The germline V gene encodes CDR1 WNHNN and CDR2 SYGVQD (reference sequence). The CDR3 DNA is TGCGCCAGCAGAAGACTAGTAAACACCGGGGAGCTGTTTTTT. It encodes CASRRLVNTGELFF.

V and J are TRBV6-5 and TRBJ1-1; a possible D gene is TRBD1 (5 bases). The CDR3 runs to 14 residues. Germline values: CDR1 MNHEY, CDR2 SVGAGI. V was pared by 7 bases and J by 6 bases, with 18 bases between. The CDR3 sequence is CASTTGGARPEAFF. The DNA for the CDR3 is TGTGCCAGCACAACGGGAGGGGCGCGACCTGAAGCTTTCTTT.

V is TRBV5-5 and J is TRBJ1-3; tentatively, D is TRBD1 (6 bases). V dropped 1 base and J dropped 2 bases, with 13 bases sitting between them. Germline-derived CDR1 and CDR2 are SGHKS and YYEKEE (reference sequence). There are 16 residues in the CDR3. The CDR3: CASSLPLTGPGNTIYF. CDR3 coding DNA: TGTGCCAGCAGCTTGCCCTTAACAGGGCCTGGAAACACCATATATTTT.

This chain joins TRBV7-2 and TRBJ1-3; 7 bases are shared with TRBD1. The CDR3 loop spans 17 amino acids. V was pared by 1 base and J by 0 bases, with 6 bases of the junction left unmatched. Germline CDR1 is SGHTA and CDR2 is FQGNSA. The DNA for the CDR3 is TGTGCCAGCAGCTTAGGGTCGGACAGGCCCTCTGGAAACACCATATATTTT. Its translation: CASSLGSDRPSGNTIYF.

The CDR3 protein is CATSSGTPTGELFF. CDR3 nucleotides: TGTGCCACCAGCAGCGGGACTCCGACCGGGGAGCTGTTTTTT. The rearrangement joins TRBV15 to TRBJ2-2; D may be TRBD2 (6 bases). The CDR3 has 14 residues. V lost 3 bases, J lost 5 bases, and 10 bases lay in between. The germline V gene has CDR1 LNHNV and CDR2 YYDKDF (reference sequence).

The CDR3 loop reads CAVRLAGYRGELFF. CDR3 nucleotides: TGTGCAGTAAGACTAGCGGGTTACCGCGGGGAGCTGTTTTTT. The J gene is TRBJ2-2, the V gene TRBV19, with TRBD2 matching 10 bases. CDR3 length equals 14 residues. CDR1 LNHDA and CDR2 SQIVND come from the germline V gene (reference sequence).

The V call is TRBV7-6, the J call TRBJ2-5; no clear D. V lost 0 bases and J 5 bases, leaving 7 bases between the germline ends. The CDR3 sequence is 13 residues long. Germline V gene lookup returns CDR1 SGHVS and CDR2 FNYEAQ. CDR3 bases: TGTGCCAGCAGCTTAGCGGCATTGGAGACCCAGTACTTC. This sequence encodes CASSLAALETQYF.

The CDR3 DNA is TGTGCCAGCAGCTCACAGGTTGGGGAGACCCAGTACTTC. Its protein is CASSSQVGETQYF. V is TRBV7-8 and J is TRBJ2-5; possibly TRBD1 for D (5 bases). This CDR3 contains 13 residues. The V and J ends lost 4 bases and 5 bases respectively, with 11 bases between them. CDR1 and CDR2 (germline): SGHVS, FQNEAQ. Together with reference TRBV7-8 and TRBJ2-5, the CDR3 gives the full variable domain: GAGVSQSPRYKVAKRGQDVALRCDPISGHVSLFWYQQALGQGPEFLTYFQNEAQLDKSGLPSDRFFAERPEGSVSTLKIQRTQQEDSAVYLCASSSQVGETQYFGPGTRLLVL.

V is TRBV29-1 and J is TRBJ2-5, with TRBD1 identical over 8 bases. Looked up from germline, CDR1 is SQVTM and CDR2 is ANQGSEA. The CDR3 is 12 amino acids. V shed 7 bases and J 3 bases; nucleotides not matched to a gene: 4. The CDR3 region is CSARTGKETQYF. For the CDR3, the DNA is TGCAGCGCCCGGACAGGGAAAGAGACCCAGTACTTC.

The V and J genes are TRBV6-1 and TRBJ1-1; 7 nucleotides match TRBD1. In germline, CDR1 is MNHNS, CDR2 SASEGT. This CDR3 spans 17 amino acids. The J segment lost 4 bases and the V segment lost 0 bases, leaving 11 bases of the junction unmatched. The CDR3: CASSEAALGGWGTEAFF. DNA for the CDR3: TGTGCCAGCAGTGAAGCCGCATTAGGGGGCTGGGGCACTGAAGCTTTCTTT.

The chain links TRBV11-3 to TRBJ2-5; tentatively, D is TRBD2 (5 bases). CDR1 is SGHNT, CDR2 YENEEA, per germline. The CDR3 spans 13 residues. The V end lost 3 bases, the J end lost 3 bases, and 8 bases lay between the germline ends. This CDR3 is CASSFQAEETQYF. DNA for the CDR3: TGTGCCAGCAGCTTTCAAGCGGAAGAGACCCAGTACTTC. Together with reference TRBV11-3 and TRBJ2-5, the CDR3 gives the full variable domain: EAGVVQSPRYKIIEKKQPVAFWCNPISGHNTLYWYLQNLGQGPELLIRYENEEAVDDSQLPKDRFSAERLKGVDSTLKIQPAELGDSAVYLCASSFQAEETQYFGPGTRLLVL.

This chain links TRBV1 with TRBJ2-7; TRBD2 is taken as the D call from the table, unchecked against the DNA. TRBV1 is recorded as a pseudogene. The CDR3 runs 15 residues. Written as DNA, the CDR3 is TGCACCAGCAGCCGAGAACTAGTAGTTCTCTACGAGCAGTACTTC. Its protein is CTSSRELVVLYEQYF.

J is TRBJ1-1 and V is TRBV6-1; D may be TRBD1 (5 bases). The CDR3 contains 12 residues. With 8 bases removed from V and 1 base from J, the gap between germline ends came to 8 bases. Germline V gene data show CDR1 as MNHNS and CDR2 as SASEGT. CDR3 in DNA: TGTGCCAGCGGGGCGGAGAACACTGAAGCTTTCTTT. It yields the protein CASGAENTEAFF.

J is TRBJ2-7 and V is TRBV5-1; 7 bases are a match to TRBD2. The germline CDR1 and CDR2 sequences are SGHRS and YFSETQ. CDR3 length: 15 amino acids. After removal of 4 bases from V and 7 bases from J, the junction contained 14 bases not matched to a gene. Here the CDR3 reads CASSPSLAGVGEQYF. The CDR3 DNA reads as TGCGCCAGCAGCCCAAGTTTGGCGGGAGTAGGTGAGCAGTACTTC.

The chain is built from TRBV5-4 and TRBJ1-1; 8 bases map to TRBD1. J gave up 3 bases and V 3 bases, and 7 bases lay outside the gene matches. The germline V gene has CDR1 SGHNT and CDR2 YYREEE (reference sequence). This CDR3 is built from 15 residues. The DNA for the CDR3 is TGTGCCAGCAGCTGGAGGACAGGGAGAGACACTGAAGCTTTCTTT. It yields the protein CASSWRTGRDTEAFF.